A selection of T cell receptor beta chains follows, all from one sample in a study of radiotherapy plus CTLA-4 blockade in lung cancer. Method: immunoSEQ multiplex PCR; TCRdb's copy keeps in-frame clones and lacks some. The data hold about 88,000 clones, with 60% to 80% observed a single time. The material sequenced was peripheral blood, taken from a patient treated with radiotherapy plus ipilimumab. These receptors originate from a human donor with non-small cell lung cancer that progressed on radiotherapy plus ipilimumab. CDR3s include the opening cysteine and the closing phenylalanine or tryptophan. D genes are given only for firm matches. Size values are once, few and many counts, or a class for expanded clones, and some rows have none.

V gene	J gene	D gene	clone size	CDR3 DNA	CDR3 protein
TRBV27	TRBJ1-1	NA	NA	TGTGCCAGCAGTGCGTCCTCGACGGGGATCTTTGAAGCTTTCTTT	CASSASSTGIFEAFF
TRBV7-9	TRBJ2-1	NA	NA	TGTGCCAGCAGCGCAGCACTGGGCGACTACAATGAGCAGTTCTTC	CASSAALGDYNEQFF
TRBV5-1	TRBJ2-3	TRBD2	NA	TGCGCCAGCAGCTTGGAGCCCGGGGGGGGGCCAGATACGCAGTATTTT	CASSLEPGGGPDTQYF
TRBV6-6	TRBJ1-2	TRBD1	NA	TGTGCCAGCAGTTACTCGACAGGGGCCTATGGCTACACCTTC	CASSYSTGAYGYTF
TRBV9	TRBJ2-3	NA	NA	TGTGCCAGCAGCACATCCACCTCTAGCACAGATACGCAGTATTTT	CASSTSTSSTDTQYF
TRBV20-1	TRBJ2-5	NA	many	TGCAGTGCTAGCTTACAGGAGACCCAGTACTTC	CSASLQETQYF
TRBV2	TRBJ1-2	NA	NA	TGTGCCAGCAGTGCCGGGGCCGGGCCGTATGGCTACACCTTC	CASSAGAGPYGYTF
TRBV2	TRBJ2-3	NA	NA	TGTGCCAGCAGGGAAACCGGGATTAGCACAGATACGCAGTATTTT	CASRETGISTDTQYF
TRBV6-5	TRBJ2-7	NA	NA	TGTGCCAGCAGTTACCCGGACACGTCCTACGAGCAGTACTTC	CASSYPDTSYEQYF
TRBV2	TRBJ2-1	NA	NA	TGTGCCAGCAGTGCGGACGTACAACAGTTCTTC	CASSADVQQFF
TRBV5-1	TRBJ2-7	NA	NA	TGCGCCAGCAGCTTGGCACAGGGTGACGAGCAGTACTTC	CASSLAQGDEQYF
TRBV30	TRBJ1-5	NA	NA	TGTGCCTGGAGTGTACGGGGGAATAGCAATCAGCCCCAGCATTTT	CAWSVRGNSNQPQHF
TRBV28	TRBJ2-7	TRBD2	NA	TGTGCCAGCACTTTGGACATGCGTGGGGCGGGAGTGGATGAGCAGTACTTC	CASTLDMRGAGVDEQYF
TRBV29-1	TRBJ1-1	NA	NA	TGCAGCGTTTGGGCGCGCGGAGATGAAGCTTTCTTT	CSVWARGDEAFF
TRBV21-1	TRBJ1-6	NA	NA	TGTGCCAGCCGACGTATTTATAATTCACCCCTCCACTTT	CASRRIYNSPLHF
TRBV19	TRBJ2-1	NA	NA	TGTGCCAGTAGTACCGCTATCAATGAGCAGTTCTTC	CASSTAINEQFF
TRBV5-6	TRBJ2-7	TRBD2	NA	TGTGCCAGCAGCTTGGCCTCGCGGGAGGACTACGAGCAGTACTTC	CASSLASREDYEQYF
TRBV13	TRBJ1-1	NA	many	TGTGCCAGCAGCGAGCAAGGGGACCTAGGAGCTTTCTTT	CASSEQGDLGAFF
TRBV7-2	TRBJ2-7	TRBD1	few	TGTGCCAGCAGCGCCCGACAGGGTGCCGAGCAGTACTTC	CASSARQGAEQYF
TRBV5-1	TRBJ2-7	NA	NA	TGCGCCAGCAGCCCGGACCCAAATTACGAGCAGTACTTC	CASSPDPNYEQYF
TRBV6-5	TRBJ2-1	NA	once	TGTGCCAGCAGTTTATCCCGCGGATTATTGAATGAGCAGTTCTTC	CASSLSRGLLNEQFF
TRBV18	TRBJ1-3	NA	NA	TGTGCCAGCTCACCACCATCCAGCAACAGCCAAGGAAACACCATATATTTT	CASSPPSSNSQGNTIYF
TRBV28	TRBJ1-3	NA	NA	TGTGCCAGCAGTTTATCGGGGCAAGGAAACACCATATATTTT	CASSLSGQGNTIYF
TRBV4-3	TRBJ2-3	NA	NA	TGCGCCAGCAGCCCCCAGGGAACGGAGTATACAGGAGATACGCAGTATTTT	CASSPQGTEYTGDTQYF
TRBV5-4	TRBJ2-1	NA	NA	TGTGCCAGCAGCTCATACGGGAGTTACAATGAGCAGTTCTTC	CASSSYGSYNEQFF
TRBV19	TRBJ2-1	NA	NA	TGTGCCAGTAGCCTAGGGGGGAGCCTAAGTAATGAGCAGTTCTTC	CASSLGGSLSNEQFF
TRBV5-1	TRBJ1-1	TRBD1	once	TGCGCCAGCAGCCGCGGACAGGGGGATGAAGCTTTCTTT	CASSRGQGDEAFF
TRBV9	TRBJ2-3	NA	many	TGTGCCAGCAGCCCGTCGGCGGGGCTAGCAACAGATACGCAGTATTTT	CASSPSAGLATDTQYF
TRBV27	TRBJ2-1	TRBD2	NA	TGTGCCAGCAGTTCATCAGCGGGAGAACGGTACAATGAGCAGTTCTTC	CASSSSAGERYNEQFF
TRBV5-6	TRBJ2-1	TRBD2	NA	TGTGCCAGCAGCTTGACTAGCGGGGTGTCGTCCTACAATGAGCAGTTCTTC	CASSLTSGVSSYNEQFF
TRBV2	TRBJ2-1	NA	NA	TGTGCCAGCAGTTCGTACAATGAGCAGTTCTTC	CASSSYNEQFF
TRBV5-1	TRBJ2-5	NA	NA	TGCGCCAGCAGCCCGGGGACCCGTGGAGAGACCCAGTACTTC	CASSPGTRGETQYF
TRBV15	TRBJ2-7	TRBD2	NA	TGTGCCACCAGCAGAGGGTTATCGGGGGGAAAGGACGAGCAGTACTTC	CATSRGLSGGKDEQYF
TRBV5-1	TRBJ2-7	TRBD2	NA	TGCGCCAGCAGCCCCACCGGCGGGGGGTACTACGAGCAGTACTTC	CASSPTGGGYYEQYF
TRBV9	TRBJ2-1	TRBD2	NA	TGTGCCAGCAGCGTATATGACGGGGGGGCCGAAGAGCAGTTCTTC	CASSVYDGGAEEQFF
TRBV5-4	TRBJ2-7	NA	NA	TGTGCCAGCAGCGGACTTAGCGACGAGCAGTACTTC	CASSGLSDEQYF
TRBV9	TRBJ2-3	NA	NA	TGTGCCAGCAGCGTAGGGCAAGCAGATACGCAGTATTTT	CASSVGQADTQYF
TRBV27	TRBJ2-7	NA	NA	TGTGCCAGCAGTCCTAGCGCCGGGACCGATGGGGACTACGAGCAGTACTTC	CASSPSAGTDGDYEQYF
TRBV5-4	TRBJ2-2	TRBD1	NA	TGTGCCAGCAGCGCACCGGGACAGGGGAAGGCCGGGGAGCTGTTTTTT	CASSAPGQGKAGELFF
TRBV20-1	TRBJ1-3	NA	NA	TGCAGTGCTAGAGATGCCAACACCATATATTTT	CSARDANTIYF
TRBV4-3	TRBJ1-1	NA	few	TGCGCCAGCAGCCAAGATTCGGCAGTGAACACTGAAGCTTTCTTT	CASSQDSAVNTEAFF
TRBV6-6	TRBJ1-6	NA	once	TGTGCCAGCAGTAAAATCTCAACAGATTCACCCCTCCACTTT	CASSKISTDSPLHF
TRBV7-2	TRBJ2-2	NA	NA	TGTGCCAGCAGCCCCCCAGGGCGGGAGCTGTTTTTT	CASSPPGRELFF
TRBV6-1	TRBJ1-5	TRBD1	NA	TGTGCCAGCAGTGAACGCTTTTTCGGGACAGGGATGGGTCAGCCCCAGCATTTT	CASSERFFGTGMGQPQHF
TRBV28	TRBJ2-2	NA	NA	TGTGCCAGCAGAGGGGCCGGGGAGCTGTTTTTT	CASRGAGELFF